Listed here are 26 T cell receptor beta chains from one sample, sequenced in a study of graft-versus-host responses after intestinal transplantation. These receptors have no identified antigens. TCRdb's copy holds only in-frame clones and misses some; the assay was immunoSEQ multiplex PCR. The table shows about 100,000 clones, with roughly nine tenths occurring only once. The specimen comprised unstimulated CD4+ T cells sorted from spleen or lymph node cells, sampled before transplant. These TCRs come from a human donor who was the organ donor for an intestinal transplant.

J is TRBJ1-1 and V is TRBV7-9; D is ambiguous. The germline gives CDR1 SEHNR, CDR2 FQNEAQ (reference sequence). The V gene lost 5 bases and the J gene lost 6 bases, with 13 bases spanning the gap. The CDR3 contains 13 residues. CDR3 coding DNA: TGTGCCAGCAGCCGCGGGTACGTCTCTGAAGCTTTCTTT. Amino acids: CASSRGYVSEAFF.

The rearrangement joins TRBV7-9 to TRBJ2-7; 7 nucleotides match TRBD1. The CDR3 totals 15 residues. CDR1 is SEHNR and CDR2 is FQNEAQ in the germline V gene (reference sequence). J gave up 3 bases and V 4 bases, and 9 bases lay outside the gene matches. CDR3 DNA: TGTGCCAGCAGCTATACTACGACAGGGAACTACGAGCAGTACTTC. As protein: CASSYTTTGNYEQYF.

The genes are TRBV5-7 and TRBJ1-2; D unclear. TRBV5-7 is marked as an open reading frame, function uncertain. This CDR3 spans 15 amino acids. Trimming removed 3 bases at V and 7 bases at J, with 19 bases between. CDR3 residues: CASSSRNDGLGGYTF. CDR3 nucleotide sequence: TGTGCCAGCAGCTCTAGAAACGACGGCCTGGGTGGCTACACCTTC.

CDR3 residues: CASSIQGQGPGELFF. The CDR3 bases are TGTGCCAGTAGTATCCAAGGACAGGGCCCCGGGGAGCTGTTTTTT. The gene calls are TRBV19 and TRBJ2-2, with 8 positions matching TRBD1. Germline loops: CDR1 LNHDA, CDR2 SQIVND (reference sequence). The J segment lost 6 bases and the V segment lost 3 bases, leaving 6 bases of the junction unmatched. The CDR3 length is 15 residues.

The CDR3 is CASSPPQGQAPNYGYTF. CDR3 sequence (DNA): TGTGCCAGCAGCCCACCGCAGGGGCAGGCCCCGAACTATGGCTACACCTTC. The V call is TRBV28, the J call TRBJ1-2; maybe TRBD1 (6 bases). Germline V lookup: CDR1 MDHEN, CDR2 SYDVKM. The V and J ends lost 6 bases and 2 bases respectively, with 22 bases between them. The CDR3 consists of 17 residues.

The rearrangement links TRBV11-1 to TRBJ1-2; unclear D gene. Trimming stripped 6 bases from V and 5 bases from J, with 13 bases between. Germline CDR1 SGHAT, CDR2 FQDESV (reference sequence). The CDR3 sequence is 13 residues long. CDR3 loop: CASSYDGSYGYTF. The CDR3, as DNA: TGTGCCAGCAGTTATGACGGCTCTTATGGCTACACCTTC. Based on the CDR3 plus reference TRBV11-1 and TRBJ1-2, the full variable domain is EAEVAQSPRYKITEKSQAVAFWCDPISGHATLYWYRQILGQGPELLVQFQDESVVDDSQLPKDRFSAERLKGVDSTLKIQPAELGDSAMYLCASSYDGSYGYTFGSGTRLTVV.

The chain carries TRBV28 and TRBJ2-5; 11 bases map to TRBD2. The germline V gene has CDR1 MDHEN and CDR2 SYDVKM. This CDR3 region has 15 residues. V gave up 5 bases and J gave up 2 bases; unmatched junction bases: 4. The CDR3 DNA reads as TGTGCCAGCAGTGCTAGCGGGGGGCCTCAAGAGACCCAGTACTTC. This sequence encodes CASSASGGPQETQYF.

A few counts support this clone. The chain has TRBV5-1 and TRBJ2-7; D tentatively fits TRBD1 or TRBD2 (5 bases each). The CDR3 spans 14 residues. Germline V gene data show CDR1 as SGHRS and CDR2 as YFSETQ. Deletions cut 5 bases from V and 1 base from J, with 13 bases between. For the CDR3, the DNA is TGCGCCAGCAGGGGGACCGCCTATTCCTACGAGCAGTACTTC. It is translated as CASRGTAYSYEQYF.

The chain carries TRBV2 and TRBJ2-2; the match to TRBD1 covers 7 bases. Germline CDR1 and CDR2: SNHLY and FYNNEI. The CDR3 covers 15 residues. The trim removed 5 bases at V and 8 bases at J, leaving 11 bases unmatched. CDR3 coding DNA: TGTGCCAGCAGTCCTAGACAGGGAAGGACGGGGGAGCTGTTTTTT. Translated: CASSPRQGRTGELFF.

This chain joins TRBV4-1 and TRBJ2-5; the D is unclear. Germline V lookup: CDR1 MGHRA, CDR2 YSYEKL. The germline V and J ends were trimmed by 2 bases and 0 bases, with 13 bases remaining between them. The CDR3 runs 16 residues. CDR3 bases: TGCGCCAGCAGCCAATTCGGAACTGAGTACCAAGAGACCCAGTACTTC. Translating gives CASSQFGTEYQETQYF.

This clone was observed a single time. V is TRBV2 and J is TRBJ1-1, with D uncertain. This CDR3 has 15 amino acids. The V gene's germline CDR1 is SNHLY and CDR2 FYNNEI. V lost 3 bases, J lost 4 bases, and 15 bases lay in between. This chain's CDR3 is CASSDGLGWGTEAFF. In DNA form, the CDR3 reads TGTGCCAGCAGTGACGGACTGGGGTGGGGCACTGAAGCTTTCTTT.

This chain joins TRBV18 and TRBJ2-7, with D possibly TRBD2 on 5 matching bases. There are 18 residues in the CDR3. Germline CDR1 KGHSH, CDR2 LQKENI. V dropped 3 bases and J dropped 0 bases, with 21 bases sitting between them. The CDR3 bases are TGTGCCAGCTCACCTTTCGGACTTGCGGGTTCTAGCTCCTACGAGCAGTACTTC. Translation gives CASSPFGLAGSSSYEQYF. The full variable domain, rest sourced from reference TRBV18 and TRBJ2-7, is NAGVMQNPRHLVRRRGQEARLRCSPMKGHSHVYWYRQLPEEGLKFMVYLQKENIIDESGMPKERFSAEFPKEGPSILRIQQVVRGDSAAYFCASSPFGLAGSSSYEQYFGPGTRLTVT.

The chain is built from TRBV5-1 and TRBJ1-3; D might be TRBD1 (5 bases). The germline V gene encodes CDR1 SGHRS and CDR2 YFSETQ. The CDR3 is 15 amino acids. Trimming cost V 0 bases and J 0 bases, with 7 bases left between them. CDR3 nucleotide sequence: TGCGCCAGCAGCTTGGAGGGGACCTCTGGAAACACCATATATTTT. Protein: CASSLEGTSGNTIYF.

The table lists this clone with a count of one. The chain carries TRBV6-1 and TRBJ1-5; possibly TRBD1 for D (6 bases). The CDR3 extends over 15 amino acids. The V gene's germline CDR1 is MNHNS and CDR2 SASEGT. With 6 bases removed from V and 6 bases from J, the gap between germline ends came to 18 bases. CDR3 sequence reads: CASSEQAGGGQPQHF. In DNA, the CDR3 is TGTGCCAGCAGCGAACAGGCGGGGGGCGGTCAGCCCCAGCATTTT.

This chain uses TRBV6-1 with TRBJ2-3; D uncertain. Germline V lookup: CDR1 MNHNS, CDR2 SASEGT. V was pared by 5 bases and J by 1 base, with 1 base between. CDR3 length equals 11 residues. CDR3 bases: TGTGCCAGCAGTCGCACAGATACGCAGTATTTT. Amino acids: CASSRTDTQYF.

V is TRBV19 and J is TRBJ2-1, with a weak D call TRBD1 (5 bases). In germline, CDR1 is LNHDA, CDR2 SQIVND (reference sequence). The CDR3 extends over 14 amino acids. Trimming stripped 6 bases from V and 2 bases from J, with 11 bases between. The CDR3 DNA reads TGTGCCAGTAGAAAAAGGGGTACCTACAATGAGCAGTTCTTC. Its protein is CASRKRGTYNEQFF.

This clone has a single count. The J gene is TRBJ2-5, the V gene TRBV28, with TRBD2 matching 8 bases. The CDR3 sequence is 15 residues long. Germline values: CDR1 MDHEN, CDR2 SYDVKM. Trimming cost V 6 bases and J 5 bases; bases outside gene matches: 11. This CDR3 is CASRVRGPGGETQYF. Here the CDR3 DNA reads TGTGCCAGCAGGGTGAGGGGCCCGGGGGGGGAGACCCAGTACTTC.

The chain joins TRBV29-1 to TRBJ1-1, with D tentatively TRBD1 (6 bases). The CDR3 has 15 amino acids. The germline V gene encodes CDR1 SQVTM and CDR2 ANQGSEA. Between the trimmed V and J ends, which lost 6 bases and 1 base, there was a span of 18 bases. This chain's CDR3 is CSVGSPGATNTEAFF. The DNA for the CDR3 is TGCAGCGTCGGGTCGCCGGGGGCGACGAACACTGAAGCTTTCTTT.

The chain is built from TRBV6-5 and TRBJ2-1; no definite D call. The V end was cut by 5 bases, the J end by 10 bases, with 9 bases between. In germline, CDR1 is MNHEY, CDR2 SVGAGI. CDR3 length equals 11 residues. The CDR3 sequence is CASSEKWEQFF. The CDR3 DNA reads TGTGCCAGCAGTGAAAAGTGGGAGCAGTTCTTC.

This clone was detected only a few times. The V call is TRBV7-9, the J call TRBJ2-7, with D hard to call. CDR3 length equals 14 residues. The germline CDR1 and CDR2 sequences are SEHNR and FQNEAQ (reference sequence). V gave up 4 bases and J gave up 9 bases, with 19 bases separating them. CDR3 nucleotides: TGTGCCAGCAGCTCCGCCGACTCCTACGAAGGGCAGTACTTC. Amino acids: CASSSADSYEGQYF.

This clone appeared a single time. The rearrangement uses TRBV15 and TRBJ2-1; 8 nucleotides line up with TRBD2. The CDR3 contains 15 residues. The V gene end was trimmed by 5 bases and the J gene end by 3 bases; junction bases not matched to a gene: 6. The germline V gene has CDR1 LNHNV and CDR2 YYDKDF (reference sequence). The CDR3 is CATSWTGGYYNEQFF. The CDR3, as DNA: TGTGCCACCAGCTGGACGGGGGGGTACTACAATGAGCAGTTCTTC.

The chain recombines TRBV6-5 with TRBJ2-5; 7 bases line up with TRBD2. The germline V gene encodes CDR1 MNHEY and CDR2 SVGAGI. This CDR3 region has 15 residues. V was pared by 6 bases and J by 5 bases, with 12 bases of the junction left unmatched. The DNA of the CDR3 is TGTGCCAGCAGCCTGAGCGGGTGGGGGGGGGAGACCCAGTACTTC. Its translation: CASSLSGWGGETQYF.

This sequence joins TRBV7-6 and TRBJ2-3, with 10 bases matching TRBD2. The V gene's germline CDR1 is SGHVS and CDR2 FNYEAQ. The CDR3 is made up of 17 amino acids. V shed 5 bases, J shed 3 bases, and the junction held 11 bases outside the gene matches. CDR3 DNA sequence: TGTGCCAGCAGCCTGAAATTAGCGGGGGGTAGAACAGATACGCAGTATTTT. Translating it yields CASSLKLAGGRTDTQYF. The full variable domain, its missing parts supplied by reference TRBV7-6 and TRBJ2-3, is GAGVSQSPRYKVTKRGQDVALRCDPISGHVSLYWYRQALGQGPEFLTYFNYEAQQDKSGLPNDRFSAERPEGSISTLTIQRTEQRDSAMYRCASSLKLAGGRTDTQYFGPGTRLTVL.

The chain combines TRBV6-6 with TRBJ2-1; D gene uncertain. CDR1 is MNHNY and CDR2 is SVGAGI in the germline V gene (reference sequence). The CDR3 is made up of 11 amino acids. V dropped 3 bases and J dropped 8 bases, with 5 bases sitting between them. As DNA, the CDR3 is TGTGCCAGCAGTTATCGCGATGAGCAGTTCTTC. Amino acids: CASSYRDEQFF.

This rearrangement joins TRBV5-1 to TRBJ1-1; TRBD1 is a possible D gene (5 bases). Trimming left V 2 bases short and J 4 bases short, with 9 bases between. The CDR3 sequence is 13 residues long. Germline CDR1 and CDR2: SGHRS and YFSETQ. The CDR3 coding sequence is TGCGCCAGCAGCTTCGCAGGGAGCACTGAAGCTTTCTTT. Encoded protein: CASSFAGSTEAFF.

The V and J genes are TRBV5-1 and TRBJ2-3, with 11 bases identical to TRBD1. Germline loops: CDR1 SGHRS, CDR2 YFSETQ. The CDR3 runs 16 residues. V was pared by 3 bases and J by 3 bases, with 6 bases of the junction left unmatched. The CDR3 sequence: CASSSGTGGSTDTQYF. DNA of the CDR3: TGCGCCAGCAGCTCCGGGACAGGGGGAAGTACAGATACGCAGTATTTT.